The 25 T cell receptor beta chains listed next were all sequenced from one sample in a study of blood T cell repertoires in COVID-19. Profiled with immunoSEQ multiplex PCR; TCRdb holds only in-frame clones, not every one. Among hundreds of thousands of clones listed, 75% to 90% were seen once. The sequenced sample consisted of peripheral blood. All receptors derive from a woman between 18 and 29 years old with acute or convalescent COVID-19.

This clone was seen a few times. The chain couples TRBV2 to TRBJ1-1; 12 positions agree with TRBD1. The CDR3 is 16 residues long. The ends lost 8 bases at V and 0 bases at J; junction bases unmatched: 7. Germline assignment: CDR1 SNHLY and CDR2 FYNNEI. The CDR3 protein is CASSGTGGFMNTEAFF. In nucleotides, the CDR3 is TGTGCCAGCTCCGGGACAGGGGGCTTCATGAACACTGAAGCTTTCTTT.

The chain employs TRBV5-4 and TRBJ1-2; D ambiguous. V was trimmed by 0 bases and J by 0 bases, leaving 12 bases between them. Germline V lookup: CDR1 SGHNT, CDR2 YYREEE (reference sequence). The CDR3 covers 16 residues. Written as DNA, the CDR3 is TGTGCCAGCAGCTTGGCTTTGTACCTAGCTAACTATGGCTACACCTTC. It yields the protein CASSLALYLANYGYTF.

The chain is built from TRBV7-2 and TRBJ2-7, with 7 bases fitting TRBD1. The CDR3 runs to 15 residues. V dropped 5 bases and J dropped 2; count of bases not matched to a gene: 9. Germline CDR1 is SGHTA and CDR2 is FQGNSA. The CDR3 loop reads CASSKGQIQTYEQYF. The CDR3 bases are TGTGCCAGCAGCAAGGGACAGATACAAACCTACGAGCAGTACTTC.

This clone has only one observation. V and J are TRBV5-1 and TRBJ1-1, with D perhaps TRBD1 (6 bases). The CDR3 is made up of 15 amino acids. The ends were cut back, 4 bases at V and 2 bases at J, with 15 bases in the middle. CDR1 is SGHRS and CDR2 is YFSETQ in the germline V gene. CDR3 nucleotide sequence: TGCGCCAGCAGCGAGTCCCGGGACACAAACACTGAAGCTTTCTTT. Protein sequence: CASSESRDTNTEAFF.

The rearrangement links TRBV7-9 to TRBJ2-6; no definite D call. Trimming left V 6 bases short and J 0 bases short, with 6 bases between. Germline CDR1 SEHNR, CDR2 FQNEAQ (reference sequence). This CDR3 has 14 amino acids. This CDR3 is CASRLFSGANVLTF. In DNA, the CDR3 is TGTGCCAGCAGACTTTTCTCTGGGGCCAACGTCCTGACTTTC. The variable domain in full, completed from reference TRBV7-9 and TRBJ2-6, reads DTGVSQNPRHKITKRGQNVTFRCDPISEHNRLYWYRQTLGQGPEFLTYFQNEAQLEKSRLLSDRFSAERPKGSFSTLEIQRTEQGDSAMYLCASRLFSGANVLTFGAGSRLTVL.

The chain employs TRBV7-9 and TRBJ2-7, with 8 bases identical to TRBD1. This CDR3 is built from 15 residues. J was trimmed by 5 bases and V by 5 bases; bases with no gene match: 11. Germline V lookup: CDR1 SEHNR, CDR2 FQNEAQ (reference sequence). This CDR3 is CASSRGQDFAHEQYF. In nucleotides, the CDR3 is TGTGCCAGCAGCCGGGGACAGGATTTTGCCCACGAGCAGTACTTC. Together with reference TRBV7-9 and TRBJ2-7, the CDR3 gives the full variable domain: DTGVSQNPRHKITKRGQNVTFRCDPISEHNRLYWYRQTLGQGPEFLTYFQNEAQLEKSRLLSDRFSAERPKGSFSTLEIQRTEQGDSAMYLCASSRGQDFAHEQYFGPGTRLTVT.

The chain combines TRBV6-2 or TRBV6-3 with TRBJ1-4; TRBD1 matches at 8 bases. The J segment lost 4 bases and the V segment lost 4 bases, leaving 8 bases of the junction unmatched. From germline, CDR1 is MNHEY and CDR2 SVGEGT. This CDR3 spans 16 amino acids. The CDR3 nucleotides are TGTGCCAGCAGTTCCCAGGGGGCGAGGATTAATGAAAAACTGTTTTTT. This gives the protein CASSSQGARINEKLFF.

The rearrangement uses TRBV7-3 and TRBJ1-1; unclear D gene. The germline V gene has CDR1 SGHTA and CDR2 FQGTGA. V was clipped by 4 bases and J by 5 bases, with 11 bases between them. The CDR3 is 13 residues long. The CDR3 DNA reads as TGTGCCAGCAGCTCTGGCCCCGGGACTGAAGCTTTCTTT. Protein product: CASSSGPGTEAFF.

On this clone: This same CDR3 is encoded by further DNA sequences in the sample. The chain recombines TRBV12-3 or TRBV12-4 with TRBJ2-7; tentative D call: TRBD1 (5 bases). CDR3 length: 13 amino acids. The V and J ends lost 2 bases and 2 bases respectively, with 7 bases between them. The CDR3 here is CASSLRGPYEQYF. The CDR3 DNA reads as TGTGCCAGCAGTTTAAGGGGTCCCTACGAGCAGTACTTC.

V is TRBV7-2 and J is TRBJ1-6; 7 bases align to TRBD1. This CDR3 region has 19 residues. Trimming cost V 2 bases and J 6 bases; bases outside gene matches: 16. Germline loops: CDR1 SGHTA, CDR2 FQGNSA. The CDR3 DNA is TGTGCCAGCAGCTTACGTACCCAACAGGGGAGAGGTCGTAATTCACCCCTCCACTTT. Translation gives CASSLRTQQGRGRNSPLHF. The full variable domain, with the rest looked up from reference TRBV7-2 and TRBJ1-6, is GAGVSQSPSNKVTEKGKDVELRCDPISGHTALYWYRQSLGQGLEFLIYFQGNSAPDKSGLPSDRFSAERTGGSVSTLTIQRTQQEDSAVYLCASSLRTQQGRGRNSPLHFGNGTRLTVT.

The genes are TRBV7-3 and TRBJ1-6; a possible D gene is TRBD1 (6 bases). CDR3 length: 15 amino acids. CDR1 SGHTA and CDR2 FQGTGA come from the germline V gene. V lost 2 bases and J 7 bases, leaving 12 bases between the germline ends. The DNA for the CDR3 is TGTGCCAGCAGCTTAGGTACAGGGCAAAATTCACCCCTCCACTTT. Translated: CASSLGTGQNSPLHF.

J is TRBJ1-2 and V is TRBV5-4; 7 nucleotides agree with TRBD1. Germline CDR1 and CDR2: SGHNT and YYREEE (reference sequence). The CDR3 runs to 14 residues. The V and J ends lost 5 bases and 7 bases, in that order; junction bases with no gene match: 11. CDR3 bases: TGTGCCAGCAGACGTGACCAGACAGGGTCTGGCTACACCTTC. It is translated as CASRRDQTGSGYTF.

V and J are TRBV6-6 and TRBJ1-5; a weak D match, TRBD1 (6 bases). Germline CDR1 is MNHNY and CDR2 is SVGAGI (reference sequence). The CDR3 runs 12 residues. Trimming removed 6 bases from V and 8 bases from J, with 11 bases in between. The CDR3 nucleotides read TGTGCCAGCAGCCTACAGGGAAAGCCCCAGCATTTT. This gives the protein CASSLQGKPQHF.

The rearrangement links TRBV6-2 or TRBV6-3 to TRBJ2-1, with D possibly TRBD2 on 6 matching bases. V was pared by 4 bases and J by 6 bases, with 10 bases between. Looked up from germline, CDR1 is MNHEY and CDR2 is SVGEGT. The CDR3 extends over 13 amino acids. CDR3 loop: CASSSARGNEQFF. For the CDR3, the DNA is TGTGCCAGCAGTTCCGCGCGGGGCAATGAGCAGTTCTTC.

The V gene is TRBV10-1, the J gene TRBJ2-2, with D possibly being TRBD1 (7 bases). This CDR3 has 19 residues. V was shortened by 0 bases and J by 5 bases, with 22 bases between the two germline ends. The germline V gene has CDR1 WNHNN and CDR2 SYGVQD (reference sequence). The CDR3 coding sequence is TGCGCCAGCAGTGAGTCGAGGAGGAGGGCAGGGGGTAGAACCGGGGAGCTGTTTTTT. Its protein product is CASSESRRRAGGRTGELFF.

CDR3 region: CASSLEQTLYTEAFF. In DNA form, the CDR3 reads TGTGCCAGCAGCTTAGAACAGACACTCTACACTGAAGCTTTCTTT. The chain joins TRBV7-2 to TRBJ1-1; D remains ambiguous. The germline CDR1 and CDR2 sequences are SGHTA and FQGNSA. The V and J ends lost 1 base and 3 bases respectively, with 12 bases between them. This CDR3 has 15 amino acids. The full variable domain, its missing parts supplied by reference TRBV7-2 and TRBJ1-1, is GAGVSQSPSNKVTEKGKDVELRCDPISGHTALYWYRQSLGQGLEFLIYFQGNSAPDKSGLPSDRFSAERTGGSVSTLTIQRTQQEDSAVYLCASSLEQTLYTEAFFGQGTRLTVV.

The chain recombines TRBV9 with TRBJ2-7; 7 nucleotides align to TRBD1. V gave up 3 bases and J gave up 2 bases; unmatched junction bases: 8. CDR1 is SGDLS and CDR2 is YYNGEE in the germline V gene. CDR3 length: 15 amino acids. In DNA form, the CDR3 reads TGTGCCAGCAGCGCCGGGACAGAGTTTACCTACGAGCAGTACTTC. This sequence encodes CASSAGTEFTYEQYF.

The chain uses TRBV2 and TRBJ2-7, with D perhaps TRBD2 (5 bases). The CDR3 covers 14 residues. The germline gives CDR1 SNHLY, CDR2 FYNNEI. Trimming left V 0 bases short and J 5 bases short, with 11 bases between. The CDR3, as DNA: TGTGCCAGCAGTGAAGCAGTCGGGGTTGACGAGCAGTACTTC. Translating gives CASSEAVGVDEQYF.

The chain is built from TRBV9 and TRBJ1-1; TRBD1 matches 8 bases. This CDR3 is 15 amino acids long. Trimming cost V 3 bases and J 2 bases; bases outside gene matches: 6. Per the germline V gene, CDR1 is SGDLS and CDR2 is YYNGEE. This CDR3 is CASSGGDRGNTEAFF. The CDR3 bases are TGTGCCAGCAGCGGAGGAGACAGGGGCAACACTGAAGCTTTCTTT. The complete variable domain, with remaining parts taken from reference TRBV9 and TRBJ1-1, reads DSGVTQTPKHLITATGQRVTLRCSPRSGDLSVYWYQQSLDQGLQFLIQYYNGEERAKGNILERFSAQQFPDLHSELNLSSLELGDSALYFCASSGGDRGNTEAFFGQGTRLTVV.

About this clone itself: In the same sample, other DNA sequences code for this CDR3. V is TRBV5-1 and J is TRBJ1-5; D unresolved. Looked up from germline, CDR1 is SGHRS and CDR2 is YFSETQ. V lost 4 bases and J 1 base, leaving 12 bases between the germline ends. The CDR3 runs to 15 residues. CDR3 protein: CASSPTGGSNQPQHF. The CDR3 coding sequence is TGCGCCAGCAGCCCTACCGGAGGGAGCAATCAGCCCCAGCATTTT.

The chain has TRBV5-4 and TRBJ1-1, with a tentative D call TRBD1 (5 bases). The CDR3 extends over 14 amino acids. Between the trimmed V and J ends, which lost 4 bases and 4 bases, there was a span of 14 bases. Germline values: CDR1 SGHNT, CDR2 YYREEE (reference sequence). CDR3 bases: TGTGCCAGCAGCACCGGCGGGGGATTCACTGAAGCTTTCTTT. It translates to CASSTGGGFTEAFF.

This chain links TRBV4-1 with TRBJ2-7, with 8 bases identical to TRBD2. J lost 4 bases, V lost 3 bases, and 8 bases had no gene match. The V gene's germline CDR1 is MGHRA and CDR2 YSYEKL. The CDR3 runs to 15 residues. CDR3 sequence reads: CASSHPGLVSYEQYF. In DNA, the CDR3 is TGCGCCAGCAGCCATCCGGGACTAGTCTCGTACGAGCAGTACTTC.

Only a few counts were recorded for this clone. The chain employs TRBV13 and TRBJ2-1; TRBD1 matches at 9 bases. V lost 2 bases and J lost 0; bases outside the gene matches: 2. Germline CDR1 reads PRHDT; CDR2 reads FYEKMQ (reference sequence). The length of the CDR3 is 16 residues. The CDR3 sequence is CASSLNRGPSYNEQFF. The CDR3 DNA follows: TGTGCCAGCAGCTTAAACAGGGGGCCCTCCTACAATGAGCAGTTCTTC.

The chain recombines TRBV19 with TRBJ1-5, with TRBD1 identical over 7 bases. The CDR3 runs to 11 residues. From germline, CDR1 is LNHDA and CDR2 SQIVND (reference sequence). The CDR3 protein is CVTGFNQPQHF. CDR3 coding DNA: TGTGTGACAGGGTTTAATCAGCCCCAGCATTTT.

The chain uses TRBV2 and TRBJ2-3, with D unresolved. The CDR3 is made up of 14 amino acids. Per the germline V gene, CDR1 is SNHLY and CDR2 is FYNNEI. V was pared by 4 bases and J by 3 bases, with 11 bases between. In DNA, the CDR3 is TGTGCCAGCAGTGTACTGCTTTCTACAGATACGCAGTATTTT. Residues: CASSVLLSTDTQYF.